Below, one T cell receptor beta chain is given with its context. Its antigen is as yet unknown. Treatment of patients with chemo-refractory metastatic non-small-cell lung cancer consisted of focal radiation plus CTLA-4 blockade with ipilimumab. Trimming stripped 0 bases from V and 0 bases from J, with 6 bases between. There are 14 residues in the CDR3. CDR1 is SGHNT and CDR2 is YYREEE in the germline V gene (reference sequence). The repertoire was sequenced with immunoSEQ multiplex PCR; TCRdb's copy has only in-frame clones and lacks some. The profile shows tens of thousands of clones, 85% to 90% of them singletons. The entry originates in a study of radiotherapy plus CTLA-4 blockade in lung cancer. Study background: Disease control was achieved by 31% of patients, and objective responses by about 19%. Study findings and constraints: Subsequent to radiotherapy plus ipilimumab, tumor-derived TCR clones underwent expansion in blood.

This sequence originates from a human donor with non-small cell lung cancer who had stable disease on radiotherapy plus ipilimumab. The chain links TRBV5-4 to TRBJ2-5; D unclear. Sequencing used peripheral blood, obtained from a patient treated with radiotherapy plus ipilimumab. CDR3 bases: TGTGCCAGCAGCTTGGAGAACTACCAAGAGACCCAGTACTTC. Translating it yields CASSLENYQETQYF.